The rows below give T cell receptor beta chains drawn from one sample of a study of read filtering for tumor transcriptome and immune sequencing. Using its own MiXCR run on the reads, TCRdb lists one record per CDR3 protein. The sample holds 46,000 or so distinct CDR3 sequences, around 20% seen once. The specimen was a population of CD138-negative cells sorted from bone marrow. Every receptor here comes from a donor at least 40 years old with multiple myeloma. CDR3s include the opening cysteine and the closing phenylalanine or tryptophan. Fields, in order: V gene, CDR3 protein.

>TRBV4-1
CASSQLDMGLALNEQFF
>TRBV2
CASSGDRGLAKNIQYF
>TRBV5-1
CASSSASGSYNEQFF
>TRBV18
CASSSDRYTEAFF
>TRBV7-9
CASSLAGQPTTEAFF
>TRBV5-1
CASSLAPRSGQETQYF
>TRBV27
CASKIRRESSYEQYF
>TRBV6-2/TRBV6-3
CASRPTTSGRISTGELFF
>TRBV24-1
CATSDLRSASGKVTGELFF
>TRBV29-1
CSARRSLTPGEPQHF
>TRBV14
CASSQDPAVGYGYTF
>TRBV19
CASTTFTGDQPQHF
>TRBV11-1
CASSPEGQREETQYF
>TRBV19
CASSTGTGGGNQPQHF
>TRBV13
CASSLGDAKGFQETQYF
>TRBV20-1
CSASDRTQTTDTQYF
>TRBV20-1
CSAYPGTGFNEQYF
>TRBV12-3/TRBV12-4
CASSLVQENTEAFF
>TRBV12-3/TRBV12-4
CASSPARGWEGSDTQYF
>TRBV18
CASSPPFLDTQYF
>TRBV7-9
CASSLAGTRGRGQPQHF
>TRBV7-2
CASSPRLETQYF
>TRBV28
CASSMVRSQPQHF
>TRBV30
CAWSEGSTEAFF